The T cell receptor (beta chain) described here comes from a study of long-term antiretroviral therapy in people with HIV. Broader study findings: Once patients were on ART, diversity went higher but still fell short of transplant donor controls.

One or more pre-ART and two or more post-ART PBMC samples were available from each donor. CDR1 and CDR2 from the germline V gene are SGHTA and FQGNSA. The CDR3 loop spans 17 amino acids. Losses at the gene ends were 5 bases for V and 3 bases for J; bases not matched to a gene: 10. With survey level as its setting, the immunoSEQ assay was v3.0. The sequencing target was roughly 35,000-50,000 T-cell genomes per sample. Clones were sequenced by immunoSEQ multiplex PCR, and TCRdb holds only the in-frame ones, with some missing. The table lists 20,000 to 25,000 clones, around 86% of them singletons. Of note for this clone: Antigen unknown.

This clonotype was sampled from a man aged 35-49 years with HIV. Sequencing used unsorted PBMCs, obtained 0.1 years before starting antiretroviral therapy. The V call is TRBV7-2, the J call TRBJ2-3, with 11 nucleotides matching TRBD2. In DNA, the CDR3 is TGTGCCAGCAGCCTAAAAAGCACTAGCGGGGGAACAGATACGCAGTATTTT. Protein product: CASSLKSTSGGTDTQYF.